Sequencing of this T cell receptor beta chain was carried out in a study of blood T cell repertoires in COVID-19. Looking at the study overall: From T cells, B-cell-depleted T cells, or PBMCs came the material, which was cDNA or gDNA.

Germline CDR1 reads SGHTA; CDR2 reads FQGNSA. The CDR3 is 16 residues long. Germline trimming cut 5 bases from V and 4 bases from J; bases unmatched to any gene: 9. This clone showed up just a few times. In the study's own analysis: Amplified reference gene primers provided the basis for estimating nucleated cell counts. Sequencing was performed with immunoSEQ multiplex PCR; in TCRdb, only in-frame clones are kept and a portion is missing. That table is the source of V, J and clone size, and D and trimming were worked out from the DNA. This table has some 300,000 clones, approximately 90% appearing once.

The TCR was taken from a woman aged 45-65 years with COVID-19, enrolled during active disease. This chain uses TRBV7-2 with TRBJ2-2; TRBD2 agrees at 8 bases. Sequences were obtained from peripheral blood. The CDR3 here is CASSKAGAGVTGELFF. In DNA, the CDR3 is TGTGCCAGCAGCAAAGCGGGGGCGGGAGTCACCGGGGAGCTGTTTTTT. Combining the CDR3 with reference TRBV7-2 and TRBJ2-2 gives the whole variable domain GAGVSQSPSNKVTEKGKDVELRCDPISGHTALYWYRQSLGQGLEFLIYFQGNSAPDKSGLPSDRFSAERTGGSVSTLTIQRTQQEDSAVYLCASSKAGAGVTGELFFGEGSRLTVL.